This TCR beta chain was sequenced for a study of human T cells and chemical hapten exposure. Noted time point: healthy volunteer bleed at 6 weeks. Before extraction, the whole blood was not fractionated, and total RNA was taken from it. V lost 2 bases to trimming and J lost 7 bases, with 11 bases between them. The length of the CDR3 is 14 residues. CDR1 and CDR2 (germline): MGHRA, YSYEKL. At least ten counts were recorded for this clonotype. TCRdb ran MiXCR on the RACE reads and lists one entry per CDR3 protein. The sample includes about 65,000 distinct CDR3 sequences, around 6.3% seen only once; the top ten take 3.4%.

The V gene is TRBV4-1, the J gene TRBJ1-4; unclear D gene. The receptor was isolated from a female donor in good health. Some clones in this sample may be carry-over from other donors' samples. Sequenced material: whole blood. This chain's CDR3 is CASSQSWQVEKLFF. The CDR3 DNA sequence: TGCGCCAGCAGCCAATCCTGGCAGGTTGAAAAACTGTTTTTT.